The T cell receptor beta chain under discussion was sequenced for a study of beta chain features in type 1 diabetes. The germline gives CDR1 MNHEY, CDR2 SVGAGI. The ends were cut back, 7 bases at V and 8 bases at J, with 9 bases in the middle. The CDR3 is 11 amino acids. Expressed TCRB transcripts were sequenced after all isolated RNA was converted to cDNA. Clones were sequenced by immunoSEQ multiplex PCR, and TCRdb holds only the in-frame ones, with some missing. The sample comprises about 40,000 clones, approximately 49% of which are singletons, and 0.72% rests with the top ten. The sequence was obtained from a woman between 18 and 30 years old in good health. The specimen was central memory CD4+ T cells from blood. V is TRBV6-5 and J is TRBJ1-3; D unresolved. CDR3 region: CASKFGDTIYF. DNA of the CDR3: TGTGCCAGCAAGTTCGGGGACACCATATATTTT.